This entry concerns a single T cell receptor beta chain. This CDR3 is 14 amino acids long. Germline assignment: CDR1 MGHRA and CDR2 YSYEKL. V was shortened by 5 bases and J by 1 base, with 11 bases between the two germline ends. The data were obtained in a study of blood T cell repertoires in COVID-19. Study-level information: From the United States, Italy and Spain came samples of acute and convalescent COVID-19. PBMCs, B-cell-depleted T cells, or T cells were the source of the cDNA or gDNA that made up the material.

As originally analysed: The authors estimated nucleated cell counts from reference gene primer amplification. Clones were sequenced by immunoSEQ multiplex PCR, and TCRdb holds only the in-frame ones, with some missing. For V, J and clone size, that table is used; D and trimming come from the DNA. The data contain around 67,000 clones, over 70% of them singletons. J is TRBJ1-2 and V is TRBV4-1; maybe TRBD1 (6 bases). Sequenced sample: peripheral blood. This receptor was obtained from an older woman with acute or convalescent COVID-19. The CDR3 DNA is TGCGCCAGCAGCTTTGACAGGAATAACTATGGCTACACCTTC. This translates into CASSFDRNNYGYTF.